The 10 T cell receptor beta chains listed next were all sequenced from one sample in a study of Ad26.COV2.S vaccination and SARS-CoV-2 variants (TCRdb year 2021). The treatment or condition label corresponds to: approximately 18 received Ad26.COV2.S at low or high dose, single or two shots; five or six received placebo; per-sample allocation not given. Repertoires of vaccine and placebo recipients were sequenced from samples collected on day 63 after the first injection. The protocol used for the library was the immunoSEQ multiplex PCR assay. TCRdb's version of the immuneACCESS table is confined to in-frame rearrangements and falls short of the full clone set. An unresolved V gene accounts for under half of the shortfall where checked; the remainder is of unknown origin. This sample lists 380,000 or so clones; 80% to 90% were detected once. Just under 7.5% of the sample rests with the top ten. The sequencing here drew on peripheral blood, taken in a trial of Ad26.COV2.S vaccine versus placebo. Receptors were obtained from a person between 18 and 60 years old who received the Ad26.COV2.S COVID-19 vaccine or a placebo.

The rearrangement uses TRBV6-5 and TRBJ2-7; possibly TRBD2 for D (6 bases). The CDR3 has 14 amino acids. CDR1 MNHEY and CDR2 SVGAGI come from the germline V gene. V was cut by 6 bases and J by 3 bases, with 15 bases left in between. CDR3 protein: CASRNDGGFYEQYF. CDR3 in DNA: TGTGCCAGCAGAAACGACGGAGGGTTCTACGAGCAGTACTTC.

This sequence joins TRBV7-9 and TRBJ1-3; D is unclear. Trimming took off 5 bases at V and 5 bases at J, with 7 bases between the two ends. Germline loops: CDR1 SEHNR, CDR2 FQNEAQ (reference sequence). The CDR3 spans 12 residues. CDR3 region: CASSPLRNTIYF. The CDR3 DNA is TGTGCCAGCAGCCCCTTGAGAAACACCATATATTTT.

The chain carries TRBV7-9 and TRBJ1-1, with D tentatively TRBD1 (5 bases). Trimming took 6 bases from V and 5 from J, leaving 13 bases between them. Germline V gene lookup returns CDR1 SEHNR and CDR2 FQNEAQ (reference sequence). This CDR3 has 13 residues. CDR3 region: CASRAGSRTEAFF. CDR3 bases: TGTGCCAGCAGGGCAGGGTCGAGAACTGAAGCTTTCTTT.

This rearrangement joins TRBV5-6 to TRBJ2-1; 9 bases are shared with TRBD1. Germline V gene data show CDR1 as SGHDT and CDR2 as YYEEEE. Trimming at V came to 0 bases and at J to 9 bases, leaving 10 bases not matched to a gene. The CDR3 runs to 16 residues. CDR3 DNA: TGTGCCAGCAGCTTGGGAGGACAGGGGTTAGTTATTGAGCAGTTCTTC. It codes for CASSLGGQGLVIEQFF. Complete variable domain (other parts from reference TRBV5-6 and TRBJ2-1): DAGVTQSPTHLIKTRGQQVTLRCSPKSGHDTVSWYQQALGQGPQFIFQYYEEEERQRGNFPDRFSGHQFPNYSSELNVNALLLGDSALYLCASSLGGQGLVIEQFFGPGTRLTVL.

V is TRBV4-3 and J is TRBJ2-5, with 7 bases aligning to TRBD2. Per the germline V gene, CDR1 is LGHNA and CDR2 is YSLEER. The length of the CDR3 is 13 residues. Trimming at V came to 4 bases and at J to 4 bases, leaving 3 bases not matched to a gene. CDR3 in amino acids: CASSRGLGETQYF. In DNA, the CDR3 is TGCGCCAGCAGCCGAGGACTAGGAGAGACCCAGTACTTC.

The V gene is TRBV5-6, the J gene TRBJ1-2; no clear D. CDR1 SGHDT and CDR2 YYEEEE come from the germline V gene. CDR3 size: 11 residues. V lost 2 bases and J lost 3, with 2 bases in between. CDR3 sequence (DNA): TGTGCCAGCAGCTTCGACTATGGCTACACCTTC. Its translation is CASSFDYGYTF. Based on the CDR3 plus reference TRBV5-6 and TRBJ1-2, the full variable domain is DAGVTQSPTHLIKTRGQQVTLRCSPKSGHDTVSWYQQALGQGPQFIFQYYEEEERQRGNFPDRFSGHQFPNYSSELNVNALLLGDSALYLCASSFDYGYTFGSGTRLTVV.

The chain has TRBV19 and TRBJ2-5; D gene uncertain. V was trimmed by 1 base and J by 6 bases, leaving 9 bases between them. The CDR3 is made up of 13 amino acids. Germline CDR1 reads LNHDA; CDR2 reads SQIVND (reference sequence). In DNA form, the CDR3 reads TGTGCCAGTAGTATAGGCGGCAGGCAGACCCAGTACTTC. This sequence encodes CASSIGGRQTQYF.

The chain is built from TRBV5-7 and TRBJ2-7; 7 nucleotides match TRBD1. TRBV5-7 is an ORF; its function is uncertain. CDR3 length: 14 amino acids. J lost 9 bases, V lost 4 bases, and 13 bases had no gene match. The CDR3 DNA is TGTGCCAGCAGCCCCTGCCAGGGGGAGAATGTGCAGTACTTC. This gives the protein CASSPCQGENVQYF.

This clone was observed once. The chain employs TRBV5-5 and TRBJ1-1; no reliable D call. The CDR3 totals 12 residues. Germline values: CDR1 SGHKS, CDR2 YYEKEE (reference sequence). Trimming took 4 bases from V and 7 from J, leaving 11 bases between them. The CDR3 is CASSLGSLEAFF. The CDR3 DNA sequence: TGTGCCAGCAGCCTAGGCAGCCTTGAAGCTTTCTTT.

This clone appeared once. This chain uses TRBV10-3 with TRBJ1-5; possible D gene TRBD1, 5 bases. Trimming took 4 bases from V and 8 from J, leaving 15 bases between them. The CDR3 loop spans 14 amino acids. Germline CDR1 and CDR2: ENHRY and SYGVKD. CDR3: CAISAGTDMEPQHF. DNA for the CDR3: TGTGCCATCAGTGCAGGGACCGACATGGAGCCCCAGCATTTT.